Below are 15 T cell receptor beta chains sequenced from a single sample in a study of beta chain features in type 1 diabetes. Every isolated RNA sample was fully reverse transcribed, so sequencing captured expressed TCRB transcripts. Profiling relied on immunoSEQ multiplex PCR, and the TCRdb table lists in-frame clones only, not all of them. The sample has just over 600,000 clones; around 15% are singletons. The sample consisted of naive CD4+ T cells from blood. All receptors come from a man between 18 and 35 years old in good health.

This chain uses TRBV7-2 with TRBJ1-4; D is unclear. V was cut by 2 bases and J by 2 bases, with 15 bases left in between. The CDR3 has 17 residues. Germline-derived CDR1 and CDR2 are SGHTA and FQGNSA. CDR3 sequence: CASSLKQFFSTNEKLFF. In DNA form, the CDR3 reads TGTGCCAGCAGCTTAAAACAGTTTTTCTCCACTAATGAAAAACTGTTTTTT.

This clone showed up just a few times. Additional DNA sequences in this sample encode the identical CDR3. The chain uses TRBV7-9 and TRBJ1-1, with D uncertain. V shed 5 bases and J shed 1 base, with 8 bases lying between them. Germline CDR1 SEHNR, CDR2 FQNEAQ (reference sequence). The CDR3 loop spans 13 amino acids. The CDR3 reads CASSLDTNTEAFF. The CDR3 nucleotides read TGTGCCAGCAGCCTTGACACGAACACTGAAGCTTTCTTT.

V gene TRBV5-4 combines with J gene TRBJ2-3; 7 bases line up with TRBD2. Germline loops: CDR1 SGHNT, CDR2 YYREEE (reference sequence). V was clipped by 4 bases and J by 1 base; unmatched bases: 6. The CDR3 sequence is 15 residues long. The chain's CDR3 is CASSPREWGTDTQYF. In nucleotides, the CDR3 is TGTGCCAGCAGCCCGCGGGAGTGGGGCACAGATACGCAGTATTTT.

CDR3 amino acids: CASSQDSTILTIKQYF. The DNA for the CDR3 is TGTGCCAGCAGCCAAGATTCGACTATTCTAACGATTAAGCAGTACTTC. This rearrangement joins TRBV5-8 to TRBJ2-7, with D perhaps TRBD2 (5 bases). The CDR3 totals 16 residues. Trimming stripped 4 bases from V and 8 bases from J, with 25 bases between. In germline, CDR1 is SGHTS, CDR2 YDEGEE.

This clone was observed a handful of times. This chain links TRBV27 with TRBJ2-2, with no clear D. Germline V lookup: CDR1 MNHEY, CDR2 SMNVEV (reference sequence). The V end lost 5 bases, the J end lost 0 bases, and 13 bases lay between the germline ends. This CDR3 has 16 residues. CDR3 residues: CASSLRLPANTGELFF. In DNA, the CDR3 is TGTGCCAGCAGTCTCAGATTACCCGCGAACACCGGGGAGCTGTTTTTT.

This clone was seen many times. The gene calls are TRBV23-1 and TRBJ2-6; D not certain. TRBV23-1 qualifies as an ORF whose function is uncertain. V was shortened by 4 bases and J by 0 bases, with 10 bases between the two germline ends. The length of the CDR3 is 16 residues. The CDR3 coding sequence is TGCGCCAGCAGTCCCCCTGGAGTCTCTGGGGCCAACGTCCTGACTTTC. Translated, it gives CASSPPGVSGANVLTF.

This clone appeared a few times. The V call is TRBV9, the J call TRBJ1-2; D is uncertain. CDR1 is SGDLS and CDR2 is YYNGEE in the germline V gene. Trimming pared 2 bases from V and 4 bases from J, leaving 15 bases between. CDR3 length: 15 amino acids. The CDR3 spells CASSVDQVDFYGYTF. CDR3 nucleotide sequence: TGTGCCAGCAGCGTTGATCAGGTCGATTTCTATGGCTACACCTTC.

V and J are TRBV25-1 and TRBJ1-4; TRBD1 might be the D (6 bases). The CDR3 loop spans 14 amino acids. Looked up from germline, CDR1 is MGHDK and CDR2 is SYGVNS. Between the trimmed V and J ends, which lost 5 bases and 8 bases, there was a span of 15 bases. The CDR3 here is CASSSSRGVEKLFF. Here the CDR3 DNA reads TGTGCCAGCAGTTCATCCAGGGGCGTGGAAAAACTGTTTTTT.

This clone was observed a few times. The chain is built from TRBV7-9 and TRBJ2-1; D not certain. The germline V and J ends were trimmed by 1 base and 7 bases, with 2 bases remaining between them. In germline, CDR1 is SEHNR, CDR2 FQNEAQ (reference sequence). This CDR3 region has 11 residues. The CDR3 loop is CASSLVNEQFF. The CDR3 DNA reads TGTGCCAGCAGCTTAGTAAATGAGCAGTTCTTC.

The rearrangement joins TRBV5-1 to TRBJ1-2, with 8 nucleotides matching TRBD1. Germline values: CDR1 SGHRS, CDR2 YFSETQ. The CDR3 is 14 residues long. V lost 0 bases to trimming and J lost 6 bases; unmatched junction nucleotides: 4. The CDR3 loop reads CASSLEARGHGYTF. The CDR3 nucleotides read TGCGCCAGCAGCTTGGAGGCCAGGGGGCATGGCTACACCTTC.

This chain connects TRBV5-4 to TRBJ2-7; D could derive from TRBD1 or TRBD2 (6 bases each). This CDR3 has 13 amino acids. The V end was cut by 6 bases, the J end by 4 bases, with 14 bases between. Germline V CDR1 and CDR2: SGHNT, YYREEE (reference sequence). The CDR3 reads CASTAGGLYEQYF. The CDR3 DNA sequence: TGTGCCAGCACCGCCGGGGGCTTGTACGAGCAGTACTTC. Based on the CDR3 plus reference TRBV5-4 and TRBJ2-7, the full variable domain is ETGVTQSPTHLIKTRGQQVTLRCSSQSGHNTVSWYQQALGQGPQFIFQYYREEENGRGNFPPRFSGLQFPNYSSELNVNALELDDSALYLCASTAGGLYEQYFGPGTRLTVT.

The chain recombines TRBV28 with TRBJ1-2; tentatively, D is TRBD1 (5 bases). With 2 bases removed from V and 3 bases from J, the gap between germline ends came to 13 bases. This CDR3 spans 15 amino acids. Germline CDR1 reads MDHEN; CDR2 reads SYDVKM. The CDR3 DNA follows: TGTGCCAGCAGTTTAGGGGGACGGACTGACTATGGCTACACCTTC. Protein product: CASSLGGRTDYGYTF.

This clone has a handful of counts. This CDR3 reads CASSQVGQGRHQPQHF. CDR3 sequence (DNA): TGCGCCAGCAGCCAAGTGGGACAGGGAAGACATCAGCCCCAGCATTTT. The chain employs TRBV4-1 and TRBJ1-5; 9 positions agree with TRBD1. Germline V gene sequence: CDR1 MGHRA, CDR2 YSYEKL. The CDR3 is 16 residues long. The V segment lost 1 base and the J segment 5 bases; nucleotides outside the gene matches: 6.

This clone was observed a few times. This chain joins TRBV7-9 and TRBJ2-1; 8 nucleotides align to TRBD1. This CDR3 comprises 15 residues. Germline V CDR1 and CDR2: SEHNR, FQNEAQ (reference sequence). V shed 5 bases, J shed 5 bases, and the junction held 8 bases outside the gene matches. CDR3 protein: CASSPAGQVNNEQFF. CDR3 DNA: TGTGCCAGCAGCCCCGCGGGACAGGTCAACAATGAGCAGTTCTTC.

In its sample, this clone was seen a few times. This rearrangement joins TRBV6-5 to TRBJ2-5, with D unclear. Germline V gene lookup returns CDR1 MNHEY and CDR2 SVGAGI. The CDR3 is 13 residues long. With 6 bases removed from V and 5 bases from J, the gap between germline ends came to 13 bases. CDR3 sequence reads: CASRTPGGETQYF. The CDR3 DNA reads TGTGCCAGCAGGACCCCTGGCGGTGAGACCCAGTACTTC.